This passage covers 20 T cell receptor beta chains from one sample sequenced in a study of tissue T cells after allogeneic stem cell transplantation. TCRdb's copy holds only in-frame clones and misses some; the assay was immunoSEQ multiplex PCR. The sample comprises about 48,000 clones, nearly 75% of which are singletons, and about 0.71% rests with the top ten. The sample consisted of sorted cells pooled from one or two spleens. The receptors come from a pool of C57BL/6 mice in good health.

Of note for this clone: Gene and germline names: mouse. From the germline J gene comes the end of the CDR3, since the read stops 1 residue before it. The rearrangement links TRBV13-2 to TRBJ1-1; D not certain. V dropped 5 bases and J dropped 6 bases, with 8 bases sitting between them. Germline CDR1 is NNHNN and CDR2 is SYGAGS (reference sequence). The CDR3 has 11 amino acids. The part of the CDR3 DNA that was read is TGTGCCAGCGGGCTGTGGGCAGAAGTCTTC. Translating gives CASGLWAEVF. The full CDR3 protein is CASGLWAEVFF.

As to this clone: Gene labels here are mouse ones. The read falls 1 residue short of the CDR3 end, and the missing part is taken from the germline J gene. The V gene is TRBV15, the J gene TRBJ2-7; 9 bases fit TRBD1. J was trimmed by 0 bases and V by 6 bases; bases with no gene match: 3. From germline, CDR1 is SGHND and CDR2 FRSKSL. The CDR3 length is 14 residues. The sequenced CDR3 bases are TGTGCCAGCAGGACAGGGGGAGACTCCTATGAACAGTAC. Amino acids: CASRTGGDSYEQY. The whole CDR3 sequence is CASRTGGDSYEQYF.

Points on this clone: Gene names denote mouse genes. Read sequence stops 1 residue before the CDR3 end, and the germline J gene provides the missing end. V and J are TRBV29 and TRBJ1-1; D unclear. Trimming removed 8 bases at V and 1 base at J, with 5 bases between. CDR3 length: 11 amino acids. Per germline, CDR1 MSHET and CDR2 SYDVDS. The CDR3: CASGRNTEVFF. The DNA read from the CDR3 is TGTGCTAGCGGCAGAAACACAGAAGTCTTC.

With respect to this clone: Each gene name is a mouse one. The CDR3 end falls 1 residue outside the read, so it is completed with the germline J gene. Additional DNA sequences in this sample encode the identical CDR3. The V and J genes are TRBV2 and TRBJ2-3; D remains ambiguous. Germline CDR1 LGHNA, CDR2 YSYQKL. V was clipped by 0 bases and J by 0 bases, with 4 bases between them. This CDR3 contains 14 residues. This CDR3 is CASSQDGSAETLYF. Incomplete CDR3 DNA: TGTGCCAGCAGCCAAGACGGTAGTGCAGAAACGCTGTAT.

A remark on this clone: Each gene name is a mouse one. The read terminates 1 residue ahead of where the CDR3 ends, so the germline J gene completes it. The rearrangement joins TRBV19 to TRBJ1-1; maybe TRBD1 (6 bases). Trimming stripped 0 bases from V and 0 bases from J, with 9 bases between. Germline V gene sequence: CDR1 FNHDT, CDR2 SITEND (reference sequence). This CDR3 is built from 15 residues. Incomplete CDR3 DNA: TGTGCCAGCAGTATAGGAAGGACAGCAAACACAGAAGTCTTC. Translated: CASSIGRTANTEVF. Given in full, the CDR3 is CASSIGRTANTEVFF.

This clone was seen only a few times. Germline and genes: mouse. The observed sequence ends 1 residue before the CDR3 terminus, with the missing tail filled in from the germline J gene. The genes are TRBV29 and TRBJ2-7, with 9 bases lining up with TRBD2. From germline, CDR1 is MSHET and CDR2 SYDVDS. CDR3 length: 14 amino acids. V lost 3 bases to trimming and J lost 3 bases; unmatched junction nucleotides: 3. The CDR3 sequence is CASSLPWGGYEQYF. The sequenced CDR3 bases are TGTGCTAGCAGTTTGCCCTGGGGGGGCTATGAACAGTAC.

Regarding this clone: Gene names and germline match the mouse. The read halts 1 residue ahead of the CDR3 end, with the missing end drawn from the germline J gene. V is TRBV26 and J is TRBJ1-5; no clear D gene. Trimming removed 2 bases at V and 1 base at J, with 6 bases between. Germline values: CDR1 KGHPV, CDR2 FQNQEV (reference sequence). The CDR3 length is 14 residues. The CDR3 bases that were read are TGTGCCAGCAGTCTGCTGACAAACAACCAGGCTCCGCTT. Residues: CASSLLTNNQAPL. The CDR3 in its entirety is CASSLLTNNQAPLF.

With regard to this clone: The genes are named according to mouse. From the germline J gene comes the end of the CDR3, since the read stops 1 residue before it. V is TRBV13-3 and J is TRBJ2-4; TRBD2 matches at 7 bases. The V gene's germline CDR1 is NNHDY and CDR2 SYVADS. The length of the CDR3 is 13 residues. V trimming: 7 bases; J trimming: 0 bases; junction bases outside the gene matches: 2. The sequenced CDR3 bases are TGTGCCAGCTCGGACTGGAGTCAAAACACCTTGTAC. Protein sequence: CASSDWSQNTLY. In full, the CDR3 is CASSDWSQNTLYF.

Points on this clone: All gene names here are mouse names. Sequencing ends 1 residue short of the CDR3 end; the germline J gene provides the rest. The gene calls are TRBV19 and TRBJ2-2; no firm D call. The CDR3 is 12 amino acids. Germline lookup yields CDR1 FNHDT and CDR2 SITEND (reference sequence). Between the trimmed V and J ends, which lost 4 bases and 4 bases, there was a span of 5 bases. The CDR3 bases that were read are TGTGCCAGCAGTGGCCCCACCGGGCAGCTCTAC. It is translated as CASSGPTGQLY. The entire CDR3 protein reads CASSGPTGQLYF.

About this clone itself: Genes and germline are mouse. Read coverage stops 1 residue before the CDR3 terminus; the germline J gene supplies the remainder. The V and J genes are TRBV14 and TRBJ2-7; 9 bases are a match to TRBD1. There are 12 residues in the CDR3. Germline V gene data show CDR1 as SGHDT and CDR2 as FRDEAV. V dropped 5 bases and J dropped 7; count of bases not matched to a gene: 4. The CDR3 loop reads CASRADRGEQYF. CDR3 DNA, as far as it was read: TGTGCCAGCAGGGCGGACAGGGGCGAACAGTAC.

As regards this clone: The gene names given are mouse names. CDR3 bases read: TGTGCCAGCAGTCCCGACTGGGGGGGAAGTCAAAACACCTTGTAC. It yields the protein CASSPDWGGSQNTLY. The whole CDR3 protein reads CASSPDWGGSQNTLYF. This chain links TRBV5 with TRBJ2-4; 11 positions agree with TRBD2. With the read ending 1 residue before the CDR3 end, the germline J gene is used to fill in that end. The V and J ends lost 6 bases and 0 bases, in that order; junction bases with no gene match: 5. The CDR3 covers 16 residues. From germline, CDR1 is LGHNA and CDR2 YNLKQL (reference sequence).

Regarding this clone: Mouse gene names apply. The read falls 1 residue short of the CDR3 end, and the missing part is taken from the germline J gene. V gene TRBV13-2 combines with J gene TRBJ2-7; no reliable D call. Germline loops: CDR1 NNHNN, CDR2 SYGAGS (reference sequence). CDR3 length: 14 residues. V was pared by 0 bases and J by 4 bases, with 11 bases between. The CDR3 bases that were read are TGTGCCAGCGGTGATGCCAGCCACCCTTATGAACAGTAC. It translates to CASGDASHPYEQY. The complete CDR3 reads CASGDASHPYEQYF.

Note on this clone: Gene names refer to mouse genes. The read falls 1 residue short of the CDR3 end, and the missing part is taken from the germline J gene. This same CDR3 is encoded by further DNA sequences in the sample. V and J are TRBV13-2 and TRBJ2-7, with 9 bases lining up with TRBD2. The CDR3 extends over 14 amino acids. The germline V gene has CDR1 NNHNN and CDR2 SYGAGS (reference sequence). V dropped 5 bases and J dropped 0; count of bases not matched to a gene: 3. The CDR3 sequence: CASGDWGSSYEQYF. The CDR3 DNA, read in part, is TGTGCCAGCGGCGACTGGGGGTCCTCCTATGAACAGTAC.

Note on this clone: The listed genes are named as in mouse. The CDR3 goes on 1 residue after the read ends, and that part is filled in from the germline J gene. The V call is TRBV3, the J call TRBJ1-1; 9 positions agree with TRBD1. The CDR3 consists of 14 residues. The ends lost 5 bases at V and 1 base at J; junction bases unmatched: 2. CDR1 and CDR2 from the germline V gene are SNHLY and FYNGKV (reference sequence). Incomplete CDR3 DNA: TGTGCCAGCAGCCCGGACAGGGGAAACACAGAAGTCTTC. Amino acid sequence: CASSPDRGNTEVF. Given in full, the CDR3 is CASSPDRGNTEVFF.

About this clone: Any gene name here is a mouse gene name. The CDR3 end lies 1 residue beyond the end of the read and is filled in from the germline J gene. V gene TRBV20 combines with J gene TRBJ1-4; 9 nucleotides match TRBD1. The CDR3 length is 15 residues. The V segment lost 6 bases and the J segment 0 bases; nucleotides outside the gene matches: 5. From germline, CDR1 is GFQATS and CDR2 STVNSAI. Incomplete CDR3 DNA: TGTGGTGCCCGGGACAGGGTGTTTTCCAACGAAAGATTATTT. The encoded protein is CGARDRVFSNERLF. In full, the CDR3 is CGARDRVFSNERLFF. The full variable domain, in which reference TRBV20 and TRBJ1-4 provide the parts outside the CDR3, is GALVYQYPRRTICKSGTSMRMECQAVGFQATSVAWYRQSPQKTFELIALSTVNSAIKYEQNFTQEKFPISHPNLSFSSMTVLNAYLEDRGLYLCGARDRVFSNERLFFGHGTKLSVL.

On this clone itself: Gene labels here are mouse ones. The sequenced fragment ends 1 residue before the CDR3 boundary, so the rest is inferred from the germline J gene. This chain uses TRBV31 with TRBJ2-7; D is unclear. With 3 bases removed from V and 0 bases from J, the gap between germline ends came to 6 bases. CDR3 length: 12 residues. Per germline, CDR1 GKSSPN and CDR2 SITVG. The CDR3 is CAWSPRSYEQYF. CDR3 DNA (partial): TGTGCCTGGAGCCCCCGCTCCTATGAACAGTAC.

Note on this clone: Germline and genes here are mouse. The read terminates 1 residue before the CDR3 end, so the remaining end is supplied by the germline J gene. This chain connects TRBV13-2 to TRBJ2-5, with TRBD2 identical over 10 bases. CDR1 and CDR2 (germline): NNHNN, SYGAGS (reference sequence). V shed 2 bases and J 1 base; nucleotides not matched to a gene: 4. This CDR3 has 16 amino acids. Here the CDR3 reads CASGEDWGEDQDTQYF. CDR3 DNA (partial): TGTGCCAGCGGTGAAGACTGGGGGGAAGACCAAGACACCCAGTAC.

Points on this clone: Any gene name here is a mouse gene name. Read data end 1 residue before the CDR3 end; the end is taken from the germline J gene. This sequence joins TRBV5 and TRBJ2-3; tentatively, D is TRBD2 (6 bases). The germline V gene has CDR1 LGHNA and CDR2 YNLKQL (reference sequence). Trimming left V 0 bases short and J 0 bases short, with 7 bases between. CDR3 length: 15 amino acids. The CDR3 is CASSQEWGSAETLYF. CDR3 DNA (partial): TGTGCCAGCAGCCAAGAATGGGGGAGTGCAGAAACGCTGTAT.

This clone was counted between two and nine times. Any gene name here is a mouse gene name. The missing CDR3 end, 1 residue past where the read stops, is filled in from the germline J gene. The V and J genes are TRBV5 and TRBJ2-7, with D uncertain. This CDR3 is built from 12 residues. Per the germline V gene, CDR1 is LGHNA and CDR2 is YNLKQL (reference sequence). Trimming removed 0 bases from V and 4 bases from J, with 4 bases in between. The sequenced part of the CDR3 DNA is TGTGCCAGCAGCCAAGAGCTGTATGAACAGTAC. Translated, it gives CASSQELYEQY. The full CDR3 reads CASSQELYEQYF.

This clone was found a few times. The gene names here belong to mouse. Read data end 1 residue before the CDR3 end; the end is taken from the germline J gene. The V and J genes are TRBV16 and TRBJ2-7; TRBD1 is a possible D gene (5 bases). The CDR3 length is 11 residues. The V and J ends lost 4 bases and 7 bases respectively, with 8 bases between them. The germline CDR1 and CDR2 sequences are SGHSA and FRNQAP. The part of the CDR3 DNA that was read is TGTGCAAGCAGCTCAGGGAGAGAACAGTAC. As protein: CASSSGREQY. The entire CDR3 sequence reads CASSSGREQYF.